This TCR beta chain was captured by sequencing in a study of blood T cell repertoires in COVID-19. The wider study: Sample material is recorded as cDNA or gDNA derived from T cells, B-cell-depleted T cells, or PBMCs.

Libraries were prepared by immunoSEQ multiplex PCR; TCRdb keeps only in-frame clonotypes and omits some of them. The data contain about 78,000 clones, approximately 86% of them singletons. The CDR3 loop spans 14 amino acids. Germline CDR1 is MDHEN and CDR2 is SYDVKM. The V end lost 8 bases, the J end lost 3 bases, and 14 bases lay between the germline ends. Sequences were obtained from peripheral blood. The receptor comes from a woman aged 60-75 years with acute or convalescent COVID-19. The chain links TRBV28 to TRBJ2-1; D perhaps matches TRBD1 (5 bases). The CDR3 DNA reads TGTGCCAGCCGCTCACCCACAGGCTACAATGAGCAGTTCTTC. Translated: CASRSPTGYNEQFF.